These 2 T cell receptor beta chains were sequenced from one sample in a study of shared clonotypes between healthy human individuals. Generated by immunoSEQ multiplex PCR, the TCRdb table keeps only in-frame clones and is missing some. The sample records a few million clones, 90% to 95% being singletons. The sequencing sample was made of naive CD4+ T cells from PBMCs. Specified subset: CD45RA+ positively selected. Every receptor here comes from a man in his late teens or twenties in good health. Some clones in this sample may be carry-over from other donors' samples.

CDR3 region: CASSAGRASYNEQFF. The CDR3 DNA sequence: TGTGCCAGCAGTGCCGGGAGGGCCTCCTACAATGAGCAGTTCTTC. The chain carries TRBV6-1 and TRBJ2-1, with 8 bases fitting TRBD2. The CDR3 extends over 15 amino acids. Germline V gene sequence: CDR1 MNHNS, CDR2 SASEGT. Trimming took 4 bases from V and 0 from J; bases not matched to a gene: 2.

This rearrangement joins TRBV5-5 to TRBJ2-5, with D perhaps TRBD2 (5 bases). Germline CDR1 and CDR2: SGHKS and YYEKEE (reference sequence). The CDR3 is made up of 16 amino acids. The V and J ends lost 0 bases and 2 bases respectively, with 14 bases between them. CDR3 residues: CASSLAGRGVQETQYF. The CDR3, as DNA: TGTGCCAGCAGCTTGGCAGGACGGGGAGTTCAAGAGACCCAGTACTTC.